Here is one T cell receptor (beta chain) with its context. The CDR3 consists of 16 residues. With 4 bases removed from V and 0 bases from J, the gap between germline ends came to 15 bases. CDR1 and CDR2 (germline): SGHVS, FQNEAQ. This sample was included in a study of patients and donors after allogeneic stem cell transplantation. MiXCR was run by TCRdb on the RT-PCR reads, yielding one entry per CDR3 protein. The sample holds 80,000 to 90,000 distinct CDR3 sequences, roughly 50% seen once. The V call is TRBV7-8, the J call TRBJ1-1; D is possibly TRBD1 (6 bases). The sequenced sample was blood, either unsorted or a sorted T cell fraction (not recorded which). This sequence was found in a human donor who was either an allogeneic HSCT recipient or a stem cell or donor lymphocyte infusion donor (not recorded which). It is not recorded whose cells these are; they may come from a transplant donor. The CDR3 DNA reads TGTGCCAGCAGCTCCCTTAGGGGGGCAATGAACACTGAAGCTTTCTTT. This gives the protein CASSSLRGAMNTEAFF.